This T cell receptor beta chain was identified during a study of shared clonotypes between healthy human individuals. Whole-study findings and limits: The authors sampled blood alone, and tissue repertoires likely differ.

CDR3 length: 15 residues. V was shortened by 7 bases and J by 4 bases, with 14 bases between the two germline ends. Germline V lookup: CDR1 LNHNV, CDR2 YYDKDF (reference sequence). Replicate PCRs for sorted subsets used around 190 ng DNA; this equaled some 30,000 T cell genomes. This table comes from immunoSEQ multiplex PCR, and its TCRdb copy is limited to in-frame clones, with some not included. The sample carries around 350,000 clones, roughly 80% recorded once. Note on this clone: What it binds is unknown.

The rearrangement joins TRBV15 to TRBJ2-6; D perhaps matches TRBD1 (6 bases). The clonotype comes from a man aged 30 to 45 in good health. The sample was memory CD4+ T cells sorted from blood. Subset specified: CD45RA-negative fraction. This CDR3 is CATTSGVPGANVLTF. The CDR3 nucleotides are TGTGCCACCACCTCAGGGGTCCCCGGGGCCAACGTCCTGACTTTC.